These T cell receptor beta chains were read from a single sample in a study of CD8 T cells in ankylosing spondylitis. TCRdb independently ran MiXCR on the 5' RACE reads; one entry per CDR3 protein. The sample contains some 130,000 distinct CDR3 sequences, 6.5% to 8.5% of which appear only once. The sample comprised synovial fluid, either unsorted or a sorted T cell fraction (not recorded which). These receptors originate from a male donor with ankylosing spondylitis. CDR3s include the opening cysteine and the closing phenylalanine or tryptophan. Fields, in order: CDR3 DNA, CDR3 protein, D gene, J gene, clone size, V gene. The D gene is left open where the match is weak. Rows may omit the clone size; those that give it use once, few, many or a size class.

TGTGCCAGCAGCTTTGGGCCCAGAGAGACCCAGTACTTC	CASSFGPRETQYF	.	TRBJ2-5	many	TRBV7-2
TGTGCCAGCAGTTTCTGGGATAGCAATCAGCCCCAGCATTTT	CASSFWDSNQPQHF	.	TRBJ1-5	.	TRBV12-3/TRBV12-4
TGTGCCAGCAACTCGGGGAGGGGATACGAGCAGTACTTC	CASNSGRGYEQYF	TRBD2	TRBJ2-7	.	TRBV13
TGTGCCAGCAGACGAGGGGCAGGACTCTCCTACGAGCAGTACTTC	CASRRGAGLSYEQYF	.	TRBJ2-7	few	TRBV6-2/TRBV6-3
TGTGCCAGCACTTGGGGGGGAAATCAGCCCCAGCATTTT	CASTWGGNQPQHF	.	TRBJ1-5	many	TRBV6-6
TGTGCCAGCAGCTTAGCCTTTGAGGGGAGTTTCCATCAGCCCCAGCATTTT	CASSLAFEGSFHQPQHF	.	TRBJ1-5	many	TRBV11-3
TGTGCCAGCAGCACGAATTCTAGCTCTGGGGCCAACGTCCTGACTTTC	CASSTNSSSGANVLTF	.	TRBJ2-6	once	TRBV12-3/TRBV12-4
TGTGCCAGCAGCTTAGGACAGGGCCCGTACGAGCAGTACTTC	CASSLGQGPYEQYF	.	TRBJ2-7	.	TRBV13
TGCGCCAGCGGGACTAGCGGGAGGGGGTCCTACAATGAGCAGTTCTTC	CASGTSGRGSYNEQFF	TRBD2	TRBJ2-1	many	TRBV10-1
TGTGCCAGCAGTTTAACGTTGACAACTGGGCCGTACTTC	CASSLTLTTGPYF	.	TRBJ2-5	many	TRBV12-3/TRBV12-4
TGTGCCAGCAGTTACGTGGCTAGCGGATTCTCCTACAATGAGCAGTTCTTC	CASSYVASGFSYNEQFF	TRBD2	TRBJ2-1	few	TRBV6-2/TRBV6-3
TGTGCCAGCAGGGGGCTCCCTAACTATGGCTACACCTTC	CASRGLPNYGYTF	.	TRBJ1-2	many	TRBV12-3/TRBV12-4
TGCAGTGCTAGTATGTTAGGAACAAGCCCAGATACGCAGTATTTT	CSASMLGTSPDTQYF	.	TRBJ2-3	medium-sized	TRBV20-1
TGCAGTGCTAGAGATAGGGGGACTCACCAAACCGGGGAGCTGTTTTTT	CSARDRGTHQTGELFF	.	TRBJ2-2	.	TRBV20-1
TGTGCCATCAGTGAGGGGACAGATACGCAGTATTTT	CAISEGTDTQYF	.	TRBJ2-3	few	TRBV10-3
TGCAGTGCTAGAGTCCGAGACACACGCAATCAGCCCCAGCATTTT	CSARVRDTRNQPQHF	.	TRBJ1-5	few	TRBV20-1
TGCGCCAGCAGCTTCGAGACGGCCTACGAGCAGTACTTC	CASSFETAYEQYF	.	TRBJ2-7	many	TRBV5-1
TGTGCCAGCAGCCCCGGAAGGGGAAACACCATATATTTT	CASSPGRGNTIYF	.	TRBJ1-3	many	TRBV7-2